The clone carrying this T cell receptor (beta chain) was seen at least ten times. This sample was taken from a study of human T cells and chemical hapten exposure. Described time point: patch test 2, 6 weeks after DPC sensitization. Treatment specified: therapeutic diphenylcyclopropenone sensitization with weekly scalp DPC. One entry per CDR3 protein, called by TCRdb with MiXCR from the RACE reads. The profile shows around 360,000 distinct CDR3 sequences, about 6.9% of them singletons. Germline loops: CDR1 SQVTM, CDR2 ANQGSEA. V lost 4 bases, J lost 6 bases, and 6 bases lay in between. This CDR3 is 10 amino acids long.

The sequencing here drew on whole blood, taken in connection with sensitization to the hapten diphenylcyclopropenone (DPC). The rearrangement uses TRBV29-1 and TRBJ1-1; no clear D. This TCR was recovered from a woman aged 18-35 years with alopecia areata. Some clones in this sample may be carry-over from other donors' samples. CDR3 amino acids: CSVAGAEAFF. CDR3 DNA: TGCAGCGTTGCAGGAGCTGAAGCTTTCTTT.